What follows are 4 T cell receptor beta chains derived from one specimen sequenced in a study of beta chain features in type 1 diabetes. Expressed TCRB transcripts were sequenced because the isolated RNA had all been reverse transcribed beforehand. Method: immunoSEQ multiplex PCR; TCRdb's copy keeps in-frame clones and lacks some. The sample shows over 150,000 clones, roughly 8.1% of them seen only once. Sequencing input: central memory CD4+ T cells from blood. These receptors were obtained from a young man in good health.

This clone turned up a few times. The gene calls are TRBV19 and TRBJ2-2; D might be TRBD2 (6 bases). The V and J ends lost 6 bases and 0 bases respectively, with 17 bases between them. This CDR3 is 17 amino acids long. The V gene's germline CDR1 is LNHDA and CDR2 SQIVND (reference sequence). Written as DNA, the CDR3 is TGTGCCAGTAGGATTCAGCCGGGAGCAGCGAACACCGGGGAGCTGTTTTTT. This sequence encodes CASRIQPGAANTGELFF.

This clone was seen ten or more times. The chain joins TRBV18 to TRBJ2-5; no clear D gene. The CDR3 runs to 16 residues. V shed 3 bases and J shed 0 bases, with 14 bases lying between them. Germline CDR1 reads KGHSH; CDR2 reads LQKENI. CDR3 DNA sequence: TGTGCCAGCTCACCCCTCCTCGGTGTGGACCAAGAGACCCAGTACTTC. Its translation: CASSPLLGVDQETQYF.

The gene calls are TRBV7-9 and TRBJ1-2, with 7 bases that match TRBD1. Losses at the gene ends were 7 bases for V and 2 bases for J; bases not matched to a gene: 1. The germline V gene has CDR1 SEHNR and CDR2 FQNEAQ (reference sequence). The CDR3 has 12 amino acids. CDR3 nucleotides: TGTGCCAGCACGACAGGGAACTATGGCTACACCTTC. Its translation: CASTTGNYGYTF.

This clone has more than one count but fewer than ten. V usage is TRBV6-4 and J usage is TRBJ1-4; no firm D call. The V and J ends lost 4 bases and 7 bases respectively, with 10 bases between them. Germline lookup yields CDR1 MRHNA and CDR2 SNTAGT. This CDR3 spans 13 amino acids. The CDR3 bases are TGTGCCAGCAGTGCGGAGCGAGGTGAAAAACTGTTTTTT. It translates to CASSAERGEKLFF.